The 3 T cell receptor beta chains below come from one sample, sequenced in a study of beta chain features in type 1 diabetes. The authors reverse transcribed all of the isolated RNA, so sequencing captured expressed TCRB transcripts. Sequencing used immunoSEQ multiplex PCR; TCRdb keeps in-frame clones, though not all of them. The sample gives hundreds of thousands of clones, around 15% of which show up once; 0.035% to 0.045% is in the top ten. No cognate antigen is known for these TCRs. Whole-study findings and limits: Moderately but significantly shorter TCRB CDR3s were found in Type 1 diabetes patients in all four CD4+ subsets.

Material for sequencing was naive CD4+ T cells from blood. Every receptor here comes from a man aged 18 to 30 with type 1 diabetes.

V and J are TRBV6-8 and TRBJ2-2; 9 nucleotides line up with TRBD1. The CDR3 runs 17 residues. The V and J ends lost 9 bases and 2 bases, in that order; junction bases with no gene match: 13. Germline CDR1 and CDR2: MNHGY and SAAAGT. Here the CDR3 reads CARRKQGAASNTGELFF. The CDR3 DNA reads as TGTGCCAGAAGGAAACAGGGGGCCGCGAGTAACACCGGGGAGCTGTTTTTT.

This clone has a handful of counts. V and J are TRBV29-1 and TRBJ2-7; tentatively, D is TRBD1 or TRBD2 (5 bases each). Germline CDR1 SQVTM, CDR2 ANQGSEA. Trimming stripped 7 bases from V and 2 bases from J, with 15 bases between. The CDR3 is 13 amino acids. The CDR3 DNA sequence: TGCAGCGCCCGCGTGGGGGTTACCTACGAGCAGTACTTC. Translation gives CSARVGVTYEQYF.

The rearrangement links TRBV30 to TRBJ2-1; 9 bases match TRBD2. Germline V CDR1 and CDR2: GTSNPN, SVGIG (reference sequence). This CDR3 is 17 amino acids long. The trim removed 6 bases at V and 7 bases at J, leaving 19 bases unmatched. The CDR3 coding sequence is TGTGCCTGCGCGGGACTAGCTCCGGGGACCCTAGAGAATGAGCAGTTCTTC. Amino acids: CACAGLAPGTLENEQFF.